This TCR beta chain derives from a study of early T cells in non-severe SARS-CoV-2 infection. Turning to the study itself: Sequencing targeted bulk RNA from unsorted whole blood, leaving chains unpaired. Whole-study results and caveats: Database matching using VDJdb favored anti-spike CD8 responses, with private and CD4 specificities left missing.

Each cDNA molecule carried a unique molecular identifier. TCRdb fed the 5' RACE reads into MiXCR, producing one record per CDR3 protein. The sample has about 110,000 distinct CDR3 sequences, over 8.5% seen once; the top ten hold 6.5% to 8%. As for this clonotype: Its antigen is still unknown.

Germline loops: CDR1 MNHEY, CDR2 SMNVEV (reference sequence). There are 15 residues in the CDR3. Trimming removed 5 bases at V and 2 bases at J, with 16 bases between. Specimen: whole blood. The clonotype was recovered from an adult who was a healthcare worker with PCR-confirmed SARS-CoV-2 infection or an uninfected control (not recorded which). The J gene is TRBJ2-7, the V gene TRBV27; TRBD1 is a possible D gene (6 bases). CDR3 nucleotides: TGTGCCAGCAGTGTCAGGGGTCAACCTCCCTACGAGCAGTACTTC. Amino acids: CASSVRGQPPYEQYF.